These T cell receptor beta chains were read from a single sample in a study of metastatic and nonmetastatic thyroid tumors. TCRdb re-called the PCR reads through MiXCR. This repertoire shows 10,000 to 15,000 clones, 26% found once; its top ten account for roughly 18%. Specimen: tumor tissue. The receptors here all came from a female donor with papillary thyroid cancer or a benign thyroid nodule (not recorded which). Some clones in this sample may be carry-over from other donors' samples. CDR3s leave out the opening cysteine and the closing phenylalanine or tryptophan. The D gene is left open where the match is weak. Clone size is shown for a subset of rows, as once, few, many or a class of expanded clone.

clone size	V gene	D gene	J gene	CDR3 protein
many	TRBV20-1	NA	TRBJ1-1	SARGGSGTKAF
NA	TRBV30	TRBD2	TRBJ2-7	AWSVAGGRAYEQY
once	TRBV5-1	TRBD1	TRBJ1-2	ASSQKTGDPANYGYT
medium-sized	TRBV2	NA	TRBJ1-6	ASSEIGVGSSYNSPLH
many	TRBV18	TRBD1	TRBJ2-1	ASSPPAGNRGQGRA
medium-sized	TRBV2	TRBD1	TRBJ1-2	ASNSGQGARYGYT
medium-sized	TRBV12-3/TRBV12-4	NA	TRBJ1-2	ASSLDRVDYYT
many	TRBV11-2	NA	TRBJ1-2	ASSLGRPGWGGGRNGYT
NA	TRBV6-2/TRBV6-3	NA	TRBJ2-6	ASSTGSGANVLS
NA	TRBV6-5	NA	TRBJ2-7	ASSYRSSYEQY
NA	TRBV12-3/TRBV12-4	NA	TRBJ2-7	ASSSRCEQY
few	TRBV10-3	NA	TRBJ1-6	AISELSSNDSPLH
many	TRBV5-4	TRBD1	TRBJ1-2	ASSAGQGIGGYT
NA	TRBV11-2	NA	TRBJ1-3	ASSLDQGNTIY
few	TRBV10-2	NA	TRBJ2-1	ASRPGDRNNEQS
few	TRBV2	NA	TRBJ1-2	ASSGRGNGYT
NA	TRBV6-1	NA	TRBJ1-1	AIREVGTEAF
NA	TRBV5-5	NA	TRBJ2-5	ASSAGVDSGETQY
NA	TRBV15	NA	TRBJ2-3	ATSRDRVRDTQY
few	TRBV27	NA	TRBJ2-2	ASSPRGLSTGELF
medium-sized	TRBV30	NA	TRBJ1-1	AWLGSRDTEAF
many	TRBV2	NA	TRBJ1-2	ASSENREDGYT
many	TRBV5-4	TRBD2	TRBJ2-7	ASSPGLAEGYEQY
NA	TRBV2	NA	TRBJ2-1	ASSPQGGYEQF
many	TRBV9	TRBD2	TRBJ2-2	ASSVLAGGTGELF
NA	TRBV7-3	NA	TRBJ1-3	ASSLDGNTIY
NA	TRBV5-1	TRBD2	TRBJ2-1	ASSLAVGLAGVVSYNEQF
few	TRBV4-1	NA	TRBJ2-5	ASSQDGRRETQY
NA	TRBV7-8	NA	TRBJ2-7	ASSPVWIRPYGGYEQY
NA	TRBV12-3/TRBV12-4	TRBD2	TRBJ2-5	ASSDGLAGGQETQY
many	TRBV20-1	TRBD1	TRBJ1-3	SACDRASGNTIY
few	TRBV12-3/TRBV12-4	TRBD1	TRBJ1-5	ASSNRDRANQPQH
few	TRBV6-4	TRBD2	TRBJ2-1	ASRLLAGDYNEQF
NA	TRBV18	NA	TRBJ1-1	ASSLGGNTEAF
many	TRBV11-1	TRBD2	TRBJ2-7	ASSARAGEPNEQY
few	TRBV28	TRBD1	TRBJ1-1	AISSGGARANTEAF
many	TRBV5-6	TRBD2	TRBJ2-2	ASSLWGGNTGELF
many	TRBV10-1	TRBD1	TRBJ2-2	ASSELTGVGTGELF
many	TRBV11-2	NA	TRBJ2-7	ASSLSLSLGEQY
NA	TRBV27	NA	TRBJ2-7	ASSSVDSYEQY
many	TRBV15	NA	TRBJ1-1	ATSLFKGEMNTEAF